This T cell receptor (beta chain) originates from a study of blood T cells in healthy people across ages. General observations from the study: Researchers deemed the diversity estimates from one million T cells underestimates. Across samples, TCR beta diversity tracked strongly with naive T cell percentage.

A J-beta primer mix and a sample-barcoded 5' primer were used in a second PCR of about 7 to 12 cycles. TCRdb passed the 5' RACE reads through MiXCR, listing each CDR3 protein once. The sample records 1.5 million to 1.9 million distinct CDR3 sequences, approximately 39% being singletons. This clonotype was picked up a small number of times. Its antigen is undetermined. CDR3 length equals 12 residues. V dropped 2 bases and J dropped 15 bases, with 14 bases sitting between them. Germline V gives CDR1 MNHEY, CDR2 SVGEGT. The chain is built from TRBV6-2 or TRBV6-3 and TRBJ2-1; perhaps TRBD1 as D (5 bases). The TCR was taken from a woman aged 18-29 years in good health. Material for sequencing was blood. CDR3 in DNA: TGTGCCAGCAGTTACGACCTAGGGGCTGGGTTCTTC. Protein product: CASSYDLGAGFF.